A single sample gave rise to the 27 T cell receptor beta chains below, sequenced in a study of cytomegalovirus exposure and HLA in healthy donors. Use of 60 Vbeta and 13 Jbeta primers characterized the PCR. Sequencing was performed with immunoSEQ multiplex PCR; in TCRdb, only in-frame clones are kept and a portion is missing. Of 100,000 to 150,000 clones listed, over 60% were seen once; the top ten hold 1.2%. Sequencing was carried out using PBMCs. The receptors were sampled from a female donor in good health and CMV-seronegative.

The CDR3 spells CASSLGQNYEQYF. Here the CDR3 DNA reads TGTGCCAGCAGCTTGGGACAGAATTACGAGCAGTACTTC. This sequence joins TRBV11-2 and TRBJ2-7; 7 nucleotides match TRBD1. Germline trimming cut 3 bases from V and 4 bases from J; bases unmatched to any gene: 3. The CDR3 sequence is 13 residues long. CDR1 and CDR2 from the germline V gene are SGHAT and FQNNGV.

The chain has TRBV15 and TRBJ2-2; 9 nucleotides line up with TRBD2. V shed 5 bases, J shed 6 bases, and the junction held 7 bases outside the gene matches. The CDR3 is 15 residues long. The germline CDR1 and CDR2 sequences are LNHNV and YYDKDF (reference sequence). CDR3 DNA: TGTGCCACCAGCGTGGCTAGCGGGGCCGCCGGGGAGCTGTTTTTT. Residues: CATSVASGAAGELFF.

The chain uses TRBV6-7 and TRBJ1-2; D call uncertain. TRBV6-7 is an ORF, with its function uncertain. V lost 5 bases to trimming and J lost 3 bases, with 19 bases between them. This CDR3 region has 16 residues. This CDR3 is CASSHNSTRVDYGYTF. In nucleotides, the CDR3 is TGTGCCAGCAGTCATAACTCCACTCGGGTGGACTATGGCTACACCTTC.

CDR3 DNA sequence: TGTGCCAGTAGTATAGGAGGGCAGGCCCAGGCCTATGGCTACACCTTC. As protein: CASSIGGQAQAYGYTF. The gene calls are TRBV19 and TRBJ1-2; D unclear. The length of the CDR3 is 16 residues. CDR1 is LNHDA, CDR2 SQIVND, per germline (reference sequence). Trimming cost V 1 base and J 4 bases, with 16 bases left between them.

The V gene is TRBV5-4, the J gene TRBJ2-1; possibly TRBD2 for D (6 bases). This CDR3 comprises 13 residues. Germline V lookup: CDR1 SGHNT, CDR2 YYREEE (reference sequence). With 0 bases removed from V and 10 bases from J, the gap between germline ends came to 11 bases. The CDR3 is CASSLVGDWEQFF. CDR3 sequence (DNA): TGTGCCAGCAGCTTGGTGGGGGACTGGGAGCAGTTCTTC.

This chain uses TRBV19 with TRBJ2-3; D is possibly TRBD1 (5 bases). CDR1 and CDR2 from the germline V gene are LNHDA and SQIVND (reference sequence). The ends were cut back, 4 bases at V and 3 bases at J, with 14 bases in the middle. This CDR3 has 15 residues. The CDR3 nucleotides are TGTGCCAGTAGTACCCAGGGCCCCCGGACAGATACGCAGTATTTT. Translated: CASSTQGPRTDTQYF.

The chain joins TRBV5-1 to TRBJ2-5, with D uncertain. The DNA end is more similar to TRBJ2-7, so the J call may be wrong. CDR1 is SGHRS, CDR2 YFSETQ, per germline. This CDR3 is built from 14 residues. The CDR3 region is CASRSALSSYEQYF. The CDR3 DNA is TGCGCCAGCCGCTCCGCGTTGAGCTCCTACGAGCAGTACTTC.

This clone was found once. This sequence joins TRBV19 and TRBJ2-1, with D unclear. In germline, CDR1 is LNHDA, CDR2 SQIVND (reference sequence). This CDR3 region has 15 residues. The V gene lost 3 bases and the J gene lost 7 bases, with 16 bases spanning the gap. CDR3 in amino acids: CASSIWHQAENEQFF. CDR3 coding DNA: TGTGCCAGTAGTATTTGGCACCAGGCAGAGAATGAGCAGTTCTTC.

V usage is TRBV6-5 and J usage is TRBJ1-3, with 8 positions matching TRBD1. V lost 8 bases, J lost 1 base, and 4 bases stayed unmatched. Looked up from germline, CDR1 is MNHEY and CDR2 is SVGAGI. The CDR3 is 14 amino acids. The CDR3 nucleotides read TGTGCCAGCTACCAGGGGGCATCTGGAAACACCATATATTTT. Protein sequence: CASYQGASGNTIYF.

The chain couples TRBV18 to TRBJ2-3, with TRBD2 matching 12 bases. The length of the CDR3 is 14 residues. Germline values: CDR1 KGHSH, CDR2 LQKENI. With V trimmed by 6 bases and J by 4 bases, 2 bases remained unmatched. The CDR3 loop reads CASSLAGGPDTQYF. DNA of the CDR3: TGTGCCAGCTCTCTAGCGGGGGGGCCAGATACGCAGTATTTT.

The CDR3 nucleotides read TGTGCCAGCAGTCGGACTGACAGGGACACCGGGGAGCTGTTTTTT. Amino acid sequence: CASSRTDRDTGELFF. This sequence joins TRBV6-5 and TRBJ2-2; the match to TRBD1 covers 7 bases. This CDR3 has 15 residues. V trimming: 5 bases; J trimming: 3 bases; junction bases outside the gene matches: 6. Germline lookup yields CDR1 MNHEY and CDR2 SVGAGI.

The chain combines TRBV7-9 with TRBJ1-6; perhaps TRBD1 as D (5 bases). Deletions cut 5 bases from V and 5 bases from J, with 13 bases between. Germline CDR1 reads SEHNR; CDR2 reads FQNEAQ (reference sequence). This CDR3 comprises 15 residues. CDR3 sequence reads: CASSPRQTNNSPLHF. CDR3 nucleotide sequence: TGTGCCAGCAGCCCCCGACAGACCAATAATTCACCCCTCCACTTT.

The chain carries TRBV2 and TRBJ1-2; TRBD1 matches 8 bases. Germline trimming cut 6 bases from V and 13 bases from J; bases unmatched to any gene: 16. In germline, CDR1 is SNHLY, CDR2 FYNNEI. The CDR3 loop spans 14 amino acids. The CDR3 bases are TGTGCCAGCAGCGAAACTACTGGGACAGGCCGCCCCACCTTC. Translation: CASSETTGTGRPTF.

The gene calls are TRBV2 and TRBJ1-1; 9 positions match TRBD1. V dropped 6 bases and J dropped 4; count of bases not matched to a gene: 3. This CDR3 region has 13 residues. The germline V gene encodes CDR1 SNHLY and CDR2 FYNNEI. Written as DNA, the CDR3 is TGTGCCAGCAGGGACAGGGGCGGCACTGAAGCTTTCTTT. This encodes CASRDRGGTEAFF.

Here the CDR3 DNA reads TGCAGCGTTGTGGACAGGGCGAACACTGAAGCTTTCTTT. As protein: CSVVDRANTEAFF. This chain connects TRBV29-1 to TRBJ1-1; TRBD1 matches 8 bases. The junction had 2 bases not matched to a gene; V was cut back by 4 bases and J by 1 base. The CDR3 has 13 amino acids. The germline V gene encodes CDR1 SQVTM and CDR2 ANQGSEA.

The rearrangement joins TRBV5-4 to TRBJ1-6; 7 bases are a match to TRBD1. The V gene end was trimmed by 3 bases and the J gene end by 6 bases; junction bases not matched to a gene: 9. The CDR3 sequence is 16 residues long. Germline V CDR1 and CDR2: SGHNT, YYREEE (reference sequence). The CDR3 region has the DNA TGTGCCAGCAGCTACGGGACAGCAAAAACTAATTCACCCCTCCACTTT. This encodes CASSYGTAKTNSPLHF.

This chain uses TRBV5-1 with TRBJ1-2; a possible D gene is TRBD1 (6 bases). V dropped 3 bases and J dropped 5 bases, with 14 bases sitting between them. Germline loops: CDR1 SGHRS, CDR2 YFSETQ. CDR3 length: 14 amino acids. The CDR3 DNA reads TGCGCCAGCAGCTCAACGACAGGACCTTATGGCTACACCTTC. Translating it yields CASSSTTGPYGYTF.

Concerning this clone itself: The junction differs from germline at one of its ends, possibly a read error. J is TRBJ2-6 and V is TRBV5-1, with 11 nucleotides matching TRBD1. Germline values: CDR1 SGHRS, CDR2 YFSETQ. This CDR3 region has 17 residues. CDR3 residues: CASSWTGGESGANVPTF. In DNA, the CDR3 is TGCGCCAGCAGCTGGACAGGGGGCGAATCTGGGGCCAACGTCCCGACTTTC.

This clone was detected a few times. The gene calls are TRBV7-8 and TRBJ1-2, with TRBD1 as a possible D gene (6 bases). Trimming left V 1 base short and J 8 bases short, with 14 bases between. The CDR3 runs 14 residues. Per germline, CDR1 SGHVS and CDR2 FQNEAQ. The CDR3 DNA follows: TGTGCCAGCAGCTTAGTTCCCGACAGGAGCGGCTACACCTTC. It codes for CASSLVPDRSGYTF.

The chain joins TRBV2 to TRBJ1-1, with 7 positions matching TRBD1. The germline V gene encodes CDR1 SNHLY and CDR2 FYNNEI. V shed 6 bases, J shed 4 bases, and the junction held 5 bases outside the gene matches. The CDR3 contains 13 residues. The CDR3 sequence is CASRTGTATEAFF. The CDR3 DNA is TGTGCCAGCAGGACCGGGACAGCCACTGAAGCTTTCTTT. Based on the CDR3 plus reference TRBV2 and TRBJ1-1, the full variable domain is EPEVTQTPSHQVTQMGQEVILRCVPISNHLYFYWYRQILGQKVEFLVSFYNNEISEKSEIFDDQFSVERPDGSNFTLKIRSTKLEDSAMYFCASRTGTATEAFFGQGTRLTVV.

CDR3 DNA: TGTGCCAGCAGCTCACGGCGGGATCCCTACAATGAGCAGTTCTTC. It specifies CASSSRRDPYNEQFF. The chain combines TRBV5-5 with TRBJ2-1; the D gene is possibly TRBD2 (6 bases). This CDR3 contains 15 residues. CDR1 and CDR2 from the germline V gene are SGHKS and YYEKEE (reference sequence). V lost 3 bases to trimming and J lost 2 bases, with 12 bases between them.

CDR3 region: CASGLAGGGETQYF. In DNA form, the CDR3 reads TGTGCCAGTGGACTAGCGGGGGGAGGTGAGACCCAGTACTTC. The V call is TRBV19, the J call TRBJ2-5, with 14 bases identical to TRBD2. CDR3 length: 14 residues. Germline values: CDR1 LNHDA, CDR2 SQIVND (reference sequence). Losses at the gene ends were 8 bases for V and 5 bases for J; bases not matched to a gene: 4.

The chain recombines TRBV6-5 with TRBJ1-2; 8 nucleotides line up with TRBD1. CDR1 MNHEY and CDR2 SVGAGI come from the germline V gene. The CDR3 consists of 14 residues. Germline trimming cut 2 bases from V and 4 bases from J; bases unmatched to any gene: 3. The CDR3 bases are TGTGCCAGCAGTTACGACAGGGGAATCTATGGCTACACCTTC. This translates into CASSYDRGIYGYTF.

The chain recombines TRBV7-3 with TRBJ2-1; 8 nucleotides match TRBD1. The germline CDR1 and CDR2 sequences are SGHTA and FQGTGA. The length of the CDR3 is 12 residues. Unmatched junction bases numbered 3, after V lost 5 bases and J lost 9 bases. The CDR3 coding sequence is TGTGCCAGCAGCCCAGACAGGGGTGAGCAGTTCTTC. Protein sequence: CASSPDRGEQFF.

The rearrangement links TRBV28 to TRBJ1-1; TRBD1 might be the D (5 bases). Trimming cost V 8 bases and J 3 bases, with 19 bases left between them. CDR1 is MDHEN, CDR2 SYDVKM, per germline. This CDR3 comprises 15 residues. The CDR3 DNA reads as TGTGCCAGCGCCTCCTGGGGTGGGGGGGACACTGAAGCTTTCTTT. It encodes CASASWGGGDTEAFF.

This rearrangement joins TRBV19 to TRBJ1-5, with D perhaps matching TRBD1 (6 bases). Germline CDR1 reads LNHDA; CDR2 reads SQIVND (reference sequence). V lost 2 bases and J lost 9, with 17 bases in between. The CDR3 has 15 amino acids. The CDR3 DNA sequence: TGTGCCAGTAGTATAAGGCAGGGGCTCGCAGGGCCCCAGCATTTT. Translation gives CASSIRQGLAGPQHF.

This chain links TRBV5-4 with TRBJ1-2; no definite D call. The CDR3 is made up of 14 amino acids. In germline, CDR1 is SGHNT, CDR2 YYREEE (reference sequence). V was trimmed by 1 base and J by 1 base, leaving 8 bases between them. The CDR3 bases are TGTGCCAGCAGCTTGAACACAGATAACTATGGCTACACCTTC. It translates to CASSLNTDNYGYTF.